This T cell receptor (beta chain) comes out of a study of shared clonotypes between healthy human individuals. The assay was immunoSEQ multiplex PCR, and TCRdb's table has in-frame clones only and misses some. Seen here are around 2,000,000 clones, 90% to 95% observed once, and the top ten hold more than 0.1%. Germline V gene sequence: CDR1 SGHRS, CDR2 YFSETQ. The trim removed 3 bases at V and 5 bases at J, leaving 10 bases unmatched. There are 16 residues in the CDR3. This sequence originates from a man between 18 and 35 years old in good health. The sample taken for sequencing was naive CD4+ T cells sorted from blood. Stated subset: CD45RA+ positively selected. The chain employs TRBV5-1 and TRBJ2-5; TRBD1 aligns across 10 bases. CDR3 sequence reads: CASSWRGQGQTETQYF. The CDR3 coding sequence is TGCGCCAGCAGCTGGAGGGGACAGGGGCAAACCGAGACCCAGTACTTC.